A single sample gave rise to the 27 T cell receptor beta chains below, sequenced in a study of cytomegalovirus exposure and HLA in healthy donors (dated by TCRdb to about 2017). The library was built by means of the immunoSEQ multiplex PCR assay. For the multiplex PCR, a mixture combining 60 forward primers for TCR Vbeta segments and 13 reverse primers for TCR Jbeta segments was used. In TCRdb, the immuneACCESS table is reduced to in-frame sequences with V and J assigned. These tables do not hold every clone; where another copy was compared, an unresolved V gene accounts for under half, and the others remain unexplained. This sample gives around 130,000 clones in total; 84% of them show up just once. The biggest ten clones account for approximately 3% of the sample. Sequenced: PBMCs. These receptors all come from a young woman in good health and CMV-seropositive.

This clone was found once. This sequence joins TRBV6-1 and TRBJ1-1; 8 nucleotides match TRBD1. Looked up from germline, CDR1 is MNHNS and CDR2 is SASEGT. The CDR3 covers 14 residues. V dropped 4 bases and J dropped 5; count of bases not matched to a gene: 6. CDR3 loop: CASSVNRGETEAFF. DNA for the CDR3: TGTGCCAGCAGTGTCAACAGGGGGGAAACTGAAGCTTTCTTT.

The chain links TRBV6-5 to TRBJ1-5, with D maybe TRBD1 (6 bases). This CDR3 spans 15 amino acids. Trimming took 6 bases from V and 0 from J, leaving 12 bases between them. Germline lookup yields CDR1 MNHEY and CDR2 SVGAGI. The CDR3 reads CASRPRQVSNQPQHF. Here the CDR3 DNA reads TGTGCCAGCAGACCCAGACAGGTTAGCAATCAGCCCCAGCATTTT.

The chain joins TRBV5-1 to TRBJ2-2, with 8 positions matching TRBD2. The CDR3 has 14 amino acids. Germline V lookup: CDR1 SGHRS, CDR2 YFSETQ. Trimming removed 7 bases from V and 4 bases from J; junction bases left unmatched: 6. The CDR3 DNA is TGCGCCAGCTCGGGACTAGTGGGCACCGGGGAGCTGTTTTTT. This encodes CASSGLVGTGELFF. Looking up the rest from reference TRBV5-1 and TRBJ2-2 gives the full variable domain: KAGVTQTPRYLIKTRGQQVTLSCSPISGHRSVSWYQQTPGQGLQFLFEYFSETQRNKGNFPGRFSGRQFSNSRSEMNVSTLELGDSALYLCASSGLVGTGELFFGEGSRLTVL.

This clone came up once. DNA of the CDR3: TGTGCCAGCAGCCACGGACAGGGTGGGTCGTTCTTC. This gives the protein CASSHGQGGSFF. The chain employs TRBV16 and TRBJ2-1; TRBD1 agrees at 8 bases. CDR3 length equals 12 residues. The ends lost 3 bases at V and 15 bases at J; junction bases unmatched: 7. Germline lookup yields CDR1 KGHSY and CDR2 FQNENV.

CDR3 residues: CASSLVWSEDSNYEQYF. Written as DNA, the CDR3 is TGTGCCAGCAGCTTAGTTTGGTCGGAGGACTCAAACTACGAGCAGTACTTC. The chain recombines TRBV7-9 with TRBJ2-7; TRBD2 might be the D (5 bases). The length of the CDR3 is 17 residues. Germline V gene sequence: CDR1 SEHNR, CDR2 FQNEAQ (reference sequence). The V gene lost 1 base and the J gene lost 3 bases, with 19 bases spanning the gap.

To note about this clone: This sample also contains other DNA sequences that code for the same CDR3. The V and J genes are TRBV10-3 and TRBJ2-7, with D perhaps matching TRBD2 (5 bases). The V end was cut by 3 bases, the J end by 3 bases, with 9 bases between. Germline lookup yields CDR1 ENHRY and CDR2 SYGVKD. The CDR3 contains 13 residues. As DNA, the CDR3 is TGTGCCATCAGTGAATGGGAGAACTACGAGCAGTACTTC. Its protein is CAISEWENYEQYF.

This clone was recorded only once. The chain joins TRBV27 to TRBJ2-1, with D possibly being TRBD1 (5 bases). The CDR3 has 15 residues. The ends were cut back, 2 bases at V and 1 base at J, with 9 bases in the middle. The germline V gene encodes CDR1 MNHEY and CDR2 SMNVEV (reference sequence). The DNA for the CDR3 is TGTGCCAGCAGTTTAGGCAGGGCATCCTACAATGAGCAGTTCTTC. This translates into CASSLGRASYNEQFF.

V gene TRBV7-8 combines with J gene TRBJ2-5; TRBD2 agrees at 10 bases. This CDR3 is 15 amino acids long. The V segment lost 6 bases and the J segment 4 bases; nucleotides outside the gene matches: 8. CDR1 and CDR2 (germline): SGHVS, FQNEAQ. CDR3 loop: CASRTERGGSETQYF. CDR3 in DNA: TGTGCCAGCAGGACTGAGCGGGGGGGCTCAGAGACCCAGTACTTC.

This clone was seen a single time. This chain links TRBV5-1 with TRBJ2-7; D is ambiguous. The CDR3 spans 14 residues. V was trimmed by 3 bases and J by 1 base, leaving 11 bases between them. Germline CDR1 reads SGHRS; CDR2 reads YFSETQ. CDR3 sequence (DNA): TGCGCCAGCAGCTCGATAGAGAGTTCCTACGAGCAGTACTTC. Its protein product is CASSSIESSYEQYF.

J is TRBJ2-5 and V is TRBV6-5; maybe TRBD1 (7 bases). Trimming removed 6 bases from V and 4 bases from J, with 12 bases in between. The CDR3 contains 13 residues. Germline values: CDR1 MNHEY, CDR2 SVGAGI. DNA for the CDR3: TGTGCCAGCAGGTCAGGGGGAGGAGAGACCCAGTACTTC. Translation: CASRSGGGETQYF.

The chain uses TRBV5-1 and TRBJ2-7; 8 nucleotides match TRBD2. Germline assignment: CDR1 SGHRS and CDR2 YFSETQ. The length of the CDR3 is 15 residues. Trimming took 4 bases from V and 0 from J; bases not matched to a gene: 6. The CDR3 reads CASSPLAASSYEQYF. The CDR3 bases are TGCGCCAGCAGCCCACTAGCGGCTAGCTCCTACGAGCAGTACTTC.

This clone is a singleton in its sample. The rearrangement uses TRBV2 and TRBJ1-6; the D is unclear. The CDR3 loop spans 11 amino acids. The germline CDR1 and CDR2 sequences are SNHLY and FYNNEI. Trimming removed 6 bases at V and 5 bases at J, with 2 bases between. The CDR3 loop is CASSNNSPLHF. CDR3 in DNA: TGTGCCAGCAGCAATAATTCACCCCTCCACTTT.

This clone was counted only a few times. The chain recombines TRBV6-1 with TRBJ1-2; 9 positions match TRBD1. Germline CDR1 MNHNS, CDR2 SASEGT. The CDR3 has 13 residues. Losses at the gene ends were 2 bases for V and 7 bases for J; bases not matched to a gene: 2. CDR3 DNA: TGTGCCAGCAGTGAACTGACAGGGGGTGGCTACACCTTC. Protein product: CASSELTGGGYTF.

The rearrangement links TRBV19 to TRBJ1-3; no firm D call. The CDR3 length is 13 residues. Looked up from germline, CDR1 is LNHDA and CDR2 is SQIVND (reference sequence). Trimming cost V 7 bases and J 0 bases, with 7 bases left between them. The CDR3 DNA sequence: TGTGCCAGTAACGAACACTCTGGAAACACCATATATTTT. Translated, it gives CASNEHSGNTIYF.

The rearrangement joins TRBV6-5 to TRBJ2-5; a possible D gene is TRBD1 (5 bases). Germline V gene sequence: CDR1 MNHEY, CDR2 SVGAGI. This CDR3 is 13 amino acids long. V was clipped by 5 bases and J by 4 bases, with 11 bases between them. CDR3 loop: CASSGPGAETQYF. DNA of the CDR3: TGTGCCAGCAGTGGGCCTGGGGCAGAGACCCAGTACTTC.

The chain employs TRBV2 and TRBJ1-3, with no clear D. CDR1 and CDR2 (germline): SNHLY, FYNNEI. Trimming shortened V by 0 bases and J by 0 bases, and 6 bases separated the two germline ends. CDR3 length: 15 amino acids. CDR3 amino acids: CASSEAQFSGNTIYF. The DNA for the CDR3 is TGTGCCAGCAGTGAAGCACAGTTCTCTGGAAACACCATATATTTT.

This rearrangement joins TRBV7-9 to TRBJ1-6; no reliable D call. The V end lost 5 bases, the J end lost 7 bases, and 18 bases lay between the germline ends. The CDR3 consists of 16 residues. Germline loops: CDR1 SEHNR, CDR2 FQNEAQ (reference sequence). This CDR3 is CASSLDSGNLNSPLHF. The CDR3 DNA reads TGTGCCAGCAGCCTGGACTCCGGCAATTTGAATTCACCCCTCCACTTT.

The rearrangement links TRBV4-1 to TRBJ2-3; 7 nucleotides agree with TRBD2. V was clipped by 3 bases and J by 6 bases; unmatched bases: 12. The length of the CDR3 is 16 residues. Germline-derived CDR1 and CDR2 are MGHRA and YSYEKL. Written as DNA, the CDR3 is TGCGCCAGCAGCCATCAATGGGCCGGGGACTATGATACGCAGTATTTT. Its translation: CASSHQWAGDYDTQYF.

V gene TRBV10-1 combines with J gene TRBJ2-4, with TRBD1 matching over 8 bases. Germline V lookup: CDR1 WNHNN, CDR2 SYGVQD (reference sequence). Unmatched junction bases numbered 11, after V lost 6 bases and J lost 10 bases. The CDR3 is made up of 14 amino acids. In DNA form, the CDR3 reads TGCGCCAGCAGCGACAGGGGCTACCCGGGTATTCAGTACTTC. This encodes CASSDRGYPGIQYF.

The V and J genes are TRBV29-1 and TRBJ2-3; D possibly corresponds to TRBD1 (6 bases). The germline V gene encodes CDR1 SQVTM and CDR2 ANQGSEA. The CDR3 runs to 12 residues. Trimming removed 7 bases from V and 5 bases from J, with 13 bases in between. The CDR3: CSALGGGDTQYF. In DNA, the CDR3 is TGCAGCGCTCTAGGGGGTGGAGATACGCAGTATTTT.

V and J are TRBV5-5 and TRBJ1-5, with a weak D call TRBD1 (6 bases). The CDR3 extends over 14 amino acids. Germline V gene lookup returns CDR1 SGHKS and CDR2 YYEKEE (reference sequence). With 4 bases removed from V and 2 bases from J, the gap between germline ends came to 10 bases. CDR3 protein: CASSTRQGNQPQHF. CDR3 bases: TGTGCCAGCAGCACCCGACAGGGCAATCAGCCCCAGCATTTT. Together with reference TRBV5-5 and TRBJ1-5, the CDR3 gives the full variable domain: DAGVTQSPTHLIKTRGQQVTLRCSPISGHKSVSWYQQVLGQGPQFIFQYYEKEERGRGNFPDRFSARQFPNYSSELNVNALLLGDSALYLCASSTRQGNQPQHFGDGTRLSIL.

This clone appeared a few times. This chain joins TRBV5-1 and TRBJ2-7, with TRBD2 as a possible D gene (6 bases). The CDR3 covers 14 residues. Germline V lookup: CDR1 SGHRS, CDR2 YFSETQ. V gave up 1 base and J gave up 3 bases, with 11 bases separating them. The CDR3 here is CASSLKLAGYEQYF. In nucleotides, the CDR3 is TGCGCCAGCAGCTTGAAACTAGCCGGCTACGAGCAGTACTTC.

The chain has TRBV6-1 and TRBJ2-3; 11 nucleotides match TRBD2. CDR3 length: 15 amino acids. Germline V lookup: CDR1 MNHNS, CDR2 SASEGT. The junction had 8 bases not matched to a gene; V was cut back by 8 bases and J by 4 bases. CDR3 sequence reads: CASSFSGGEPDTQYF. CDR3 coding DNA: TGTGCCAGCTCTTTTAGCGGGGGGGAACCAGATACGCAGTATTTT.

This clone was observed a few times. CDR3: CASSLGVSGGDNEQFF. As DNA, the CDR3 is TGTGCCAGCAGCTTGGGTGTTAGCGGGGGGGACAATGAGCAGTTCTTC. The chain combines TRBV7-3 with TRBJ2-1; 11 nucleotides line up with TRBD2. Germline CDR1 reads SGHTA; CDR2 reads FQGTGA. This CDR3 contains 16 residues. V shed 3 bases, J shed 5 bases, and the junction held 6 bases outside the gene matches.

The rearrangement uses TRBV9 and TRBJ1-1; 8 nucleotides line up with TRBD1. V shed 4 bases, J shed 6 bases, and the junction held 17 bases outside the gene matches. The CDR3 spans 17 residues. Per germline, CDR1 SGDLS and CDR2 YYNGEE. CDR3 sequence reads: CASSPYAGGYSGAEAFF. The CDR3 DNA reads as TGTGCCAGCAGCCCCTACGCAGGGGGCTATTCGGGGGCTGAAGCTTTCTTT.

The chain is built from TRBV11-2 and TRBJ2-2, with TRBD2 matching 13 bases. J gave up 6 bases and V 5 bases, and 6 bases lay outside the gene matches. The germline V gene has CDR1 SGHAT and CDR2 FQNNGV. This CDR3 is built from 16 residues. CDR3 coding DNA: TGTGCCAGCAGCCCACTAGCGGGGGGGCCTCCCGGGGAGCTGTTTTTT. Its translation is CASSPLAGGPPGELFF. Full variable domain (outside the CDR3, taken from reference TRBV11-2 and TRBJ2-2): EAGVAQSPRYKIIEKRQSVAFWCNPISGHATLYWYQQILGQGPKLLIQFQNNGVVDDSQLPKDRFSAERLKGVDSTLKIQPAKLEDSAVYLCASSPLAGGPPGELFFGEGSRLTVL.

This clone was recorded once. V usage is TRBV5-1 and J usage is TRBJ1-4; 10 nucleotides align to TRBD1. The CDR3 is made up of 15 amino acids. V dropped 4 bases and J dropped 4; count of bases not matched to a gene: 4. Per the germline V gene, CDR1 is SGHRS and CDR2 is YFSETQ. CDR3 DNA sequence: TGCGCCAGCAGCCCCGGGACAGGGGATAATGAAAAACTGTTTTTT. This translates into CASSPGTGDNEKLFF.